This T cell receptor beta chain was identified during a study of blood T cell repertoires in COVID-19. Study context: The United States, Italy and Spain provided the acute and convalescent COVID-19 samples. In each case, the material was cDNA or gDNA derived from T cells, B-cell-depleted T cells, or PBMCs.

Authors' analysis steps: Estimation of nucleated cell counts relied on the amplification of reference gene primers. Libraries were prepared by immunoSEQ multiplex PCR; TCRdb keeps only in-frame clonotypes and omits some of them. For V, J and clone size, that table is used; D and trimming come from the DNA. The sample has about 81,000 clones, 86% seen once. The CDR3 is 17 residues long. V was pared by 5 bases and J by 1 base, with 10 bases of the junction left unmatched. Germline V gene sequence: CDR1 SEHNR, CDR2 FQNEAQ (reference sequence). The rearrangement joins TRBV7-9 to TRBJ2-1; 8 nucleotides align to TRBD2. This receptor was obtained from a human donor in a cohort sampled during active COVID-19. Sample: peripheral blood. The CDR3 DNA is TGTGCCAGCAGCCCCCGAGCGGGGGCCCGGTCCTACAATGAGCAGTTCTTC. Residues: CASSPRAGARSYNEQFF. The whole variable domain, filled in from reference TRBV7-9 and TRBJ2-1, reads DTGVSQNPRHKITKRGQNVTFRCDPISEHNRLYWYRQTLGQGPEFLTYFQNEAQLEKSRLLSDRFSAERPKGSFSTLEIQRTEQGDSAMYLCASSPRAGARSYNEQFFGPGTRLTVL.